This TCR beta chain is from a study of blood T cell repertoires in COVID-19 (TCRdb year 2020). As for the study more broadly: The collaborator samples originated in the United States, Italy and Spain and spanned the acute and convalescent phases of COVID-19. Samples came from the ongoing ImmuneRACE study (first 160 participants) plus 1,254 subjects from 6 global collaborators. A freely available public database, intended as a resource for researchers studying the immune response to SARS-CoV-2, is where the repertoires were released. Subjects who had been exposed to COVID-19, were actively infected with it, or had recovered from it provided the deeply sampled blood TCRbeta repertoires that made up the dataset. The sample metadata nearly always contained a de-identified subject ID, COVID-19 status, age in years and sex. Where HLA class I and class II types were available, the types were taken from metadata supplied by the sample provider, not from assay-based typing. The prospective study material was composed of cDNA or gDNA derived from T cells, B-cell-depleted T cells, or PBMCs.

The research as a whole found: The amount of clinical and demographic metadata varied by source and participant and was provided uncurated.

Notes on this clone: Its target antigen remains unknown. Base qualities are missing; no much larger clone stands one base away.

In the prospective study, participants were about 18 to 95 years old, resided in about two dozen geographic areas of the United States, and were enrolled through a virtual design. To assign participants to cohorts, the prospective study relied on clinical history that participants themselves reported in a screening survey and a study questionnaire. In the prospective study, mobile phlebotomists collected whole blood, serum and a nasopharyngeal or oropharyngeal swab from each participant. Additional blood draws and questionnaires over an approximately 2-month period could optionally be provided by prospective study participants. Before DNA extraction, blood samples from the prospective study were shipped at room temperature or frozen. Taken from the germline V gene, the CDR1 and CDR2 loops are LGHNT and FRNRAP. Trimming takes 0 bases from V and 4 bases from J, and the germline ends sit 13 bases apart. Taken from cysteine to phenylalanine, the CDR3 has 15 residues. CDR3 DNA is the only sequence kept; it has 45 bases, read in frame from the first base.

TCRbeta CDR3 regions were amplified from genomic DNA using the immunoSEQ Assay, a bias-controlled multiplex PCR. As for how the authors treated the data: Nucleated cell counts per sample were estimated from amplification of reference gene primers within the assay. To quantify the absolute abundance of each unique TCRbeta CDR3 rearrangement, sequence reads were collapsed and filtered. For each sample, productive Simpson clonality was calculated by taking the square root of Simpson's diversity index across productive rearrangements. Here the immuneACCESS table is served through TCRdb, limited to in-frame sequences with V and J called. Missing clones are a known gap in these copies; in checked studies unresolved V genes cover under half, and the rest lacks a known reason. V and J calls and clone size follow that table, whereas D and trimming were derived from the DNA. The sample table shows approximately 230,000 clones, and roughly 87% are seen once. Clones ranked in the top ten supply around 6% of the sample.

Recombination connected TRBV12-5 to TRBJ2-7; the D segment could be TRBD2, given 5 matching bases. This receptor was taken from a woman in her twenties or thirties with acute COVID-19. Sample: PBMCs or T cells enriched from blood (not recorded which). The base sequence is TGTGCTAGTGGTTTGGTAGTAACGCGGGTATACGAGCAGTACTTC. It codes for CASGLVVTRVYEQYF.